This passage covers 26 T cell receptor beta chains from one sample sequenced in a study of technical replicates of blood from a few donors. TCRdb's table, derived via immunoSEQ multiplex PCR, lists solely in-frame clones and lacks some. Of under 85,000 clones in the sample, about 96% were seen once. Input material: T cells isolated from PBMCs. The receptors derive from a human donor in good health.

This chain joins TRBV6-1 and TRBJ2-2, with D possibly matching TRBD1 (5 bases). Trimming left V 2 bases short and J 7 bases short, with 14 bases between. Germline assignment: CDR1 MNHNS and CDR2 SASEGT. CDR3 length: 15 residues. CDR3 protein: CASSELRTLVGELFF. The CDR3 region has the DNA TGTGCCAGCAGTGAACTTCGGACATTAGTCGGGGAGCTGTTTTTT.

V gene TRBV4-1 combines with J gene TRBJ1-2, with a weak D call TRBD1 (5 bases). This CDR3 spans 14 amino acids. CDR1 MGHRA and CDR2 YSYEKL come from the germline V gene. The V and J ends lost 1 base and 8 bases respectively, with 14 bases between them. In DNA, the CDR3 is TGCGCCAGCAGCCAAGGGTTGGGGGGGTTAGGCTACACCTTC. This translates into CASSQGLGGLGYTF.

This clone showed up just once. This rearrangement joins TRBV6-6 to TRBJ2-7; D remains ambiguous. Trimming left V 0 bases short and J 3 bases short, with 15 bases between. The CDR3 has 16 residues. CDR1 and CDR2 from the germline V gene are MNHNY and SVGAGI (reference sequence). The CDR3 loop reads CASSYSVDNPHYEQYF. The CDR3 coding sequence is TGTGCCAGCAGTTACTCCGTCGACAATCCGCACTACGAGCAGTACTTC.

The V gene is TRBV7-8, the J gene TRBJ2-2; 9 bases are a match to TRBD2. The CDR3 is 15 amino acids. CDR1 SGHVS and CDR2 FQNEAQ come from the germline V gene. The V segment lost 5 bases and the J segment 6 bases; nucleotides outside the gene matches: 7. CDR3 loop: CASSGGLAIAGELFF. The CDR3, as DNA: TGTGCCAGCAGCGGTGGACTAGCGATCGCCGGGGAGCTGTTTTTT.

The chain links TRBV23-1 to TRBJ2-1; possibly TRBD2 for D (5 bases). TRBV23-1 qualifies as an ORF whose function is uncertain. The CDR3 runs to 18 residues. Trimming pared 4 bases from V and 2 bases from J, leaving 21 bases between. CDR3 loop: CASSRSADSMITYNEQFF. DNA for the CDR3: TGCGCCAGCAGTCGGTCAGCGGACTCTATGATTACCTACAATGAGCAGTTCTTC.

The DNA of the CDR3 is TGTGCCAGTAGCGGGTTGGGACAGCCCTACGAGCAGTACTTC. It encodes CASSGLGQPYEQYF. V is TRBV19 and J is TRBJ2-7, with 7 bases fitting TRBD1. V was clipped by 6 bases and J by 2 bases; unmatched bases: 7. CDR3 length equals 14 residues. The germline CDR1 and CDR2 sequences are LNHDA and SQIVND (reference sequence).

This sequence joins TRBV14 and TRBJ1-4, with D unclear. The germline CDR1 and CDR2 sequences are SGHDN and FVKESK. The CDR3 extends over 14 amino acids. V lost 0 bases to trimming and J lost 4 bases, with 6 bases between them. In nucleotides, the CDR3 is TGTGCCAGCAGCCAAGAACTTGGTAATGAAAAACTGTTTTTT. This codes for CASSQELGNEKLFF.

The chain couples TRBV27 to TRBJ2-2; TRBD1 aligns across 7 bases. V was pared by 7 bases and J by 6 bases, with 2 bases of the junction left unmatched. The CDR3 covers 12 residues. Germline V lookup: CDR1 MNHEY, CDR2 SMNVEV (reference sequence). In nucleotides, the CDR3 is TGTGCCAGCACCACAGGGGCCGGGGAGCTGTTTTTT. This encodes CASTTGAGELFF.

The chain recombines TRBV29-1 with TRBJ2-1; 8 bases agree with TRBD2. CDR1 and CDR2 (germline): SQVTM, ANQGSEA. The V gene end was trimmed by 6 bases and the J gene end by 3 bases; junction bases not matched to a gene: 4. There are 13 residues in the CDR3. CDR3 DNA sequence: TGCAGCGTGCTACTAGCGGACTACAATGAGCAGTTCTTC. It translates to CSVLLADYNEQFF.

The J gene is TRBJ1-2, the V gene TRBV9; no clear D gene. V was clipped by 2 bases and J by 2 bases, with 13 bases between them. From germline, CDR1 is SGDLS and CDR2 YYNGEE. This CDR3 spans 15 amino acids. CDR3 amino acids: CASSVNSGKNYGYTF. CDR3 coding DNA: TGTGCCAGCAGCGTTAACTCCGGGAAAAACTATGGCTACACCTTC.

A few counts support this clone. V usage is TRBV2 and J usage is TRBJ1-1; D perhaps matches TRBD1 (6 bases). CDR1 and CDR2 (germline): SNHLY, FYNNEI. V gave up 3 bases and J gave up 3 bases, with 8 bases separating them. The CDR3 runs to 13 residues. The CDR3 DNA follows: TGTGCCAGCAGTGATTACAGGGACACTGAAGCTTTCTTT. Its translation is CASSDYRDTEAFF.

V is TRBV18 and J is TRBJ2-7, with D unclear. The CDR3 is made up of 12 amino acids. The V and J ends lost 8 bases and 6 bases respectively, with 14 bases between them. Germline CDR1 and CDR2: KGHSH and LQKENI. The CDR3 DNA reads as TGTGCCAGCACTACTTCAAGGTTCGAGCAGTACTTC. This sequence encodes CASTTSRFEQYF.

The CDR3 loop is CASSRLGTGNTEAFF. The CDR3 region has the DNA TGTGCCAGCAGCCGACTCGGGACAGGGAACACTGAAGCTTTCTTT. This chain connects TRBV6-6 to TRBJ1-1; 8 bases match TRBD1. The CDR3 has 15 residues. Looked up from germline, CDR1 is MNHNY and CDR2 is SVGAGI (reference sequence). Unmatched junction bases numbered 7, after V lost 6 bases and J lost 1 base.

This sequence joins TRBV5-5 and TRBJ2-7, with 8 bases that match TRBD2. The CDR3 totals 14 residues. Trimming took 2 bases from V and 0 from J; bases not matched to a gene: 1. In germline, CDR1 is SGHKS, CDR2 YYEKEE (reference sequence). The CDR3 DNA sequence: TGTGCCAGCAGCTTCCTAGCGGGCTCCTACGAGCAGTACTTC. It is translated as CASSFLAGSYEQYF.

The chain employs TRBV5-4 and TRBJ2-7, with TRBD1 identical over 7 bases. After removal of 4 bases from V and 0 bases from J, the junction contained 7 bases not matched to a gene. This CDR3 contains 15 residues. In germline, CDR1 is SGHNT, CDR2 YYREEE (reference sequence). The CDR3 nucleotides read TGTGCCAGCAGCCAGGACAGGCTAAGCTCCTACGAGCAGTACTTC. Translation: CASSQDRLSSYEQYF.

V and J are TRBV18 and TRBJ1-2, with D hard to call. Germline V gene lookup returns CDR1 KGHSH and CDR2 LQKENI. The V and J ends lost 3 bases and 4 bases respectively, with 9 bases between them. The CDR3 is 13 residues long. The CDR3 loop reads CASSPSGFYGYTF. Written as DNA, the CDR3 is TGTGCCAGCTCACCCTCGGGATTCTATGGCTACACCTTC.

The rearrangement links TRBV5-1 to TRBJ1-2; 9 bases map to TRBD1. From germline, CDR1 is SGHRS and CDR2 YFSETQ. V shed 4 bases and J 5 bases; nucleotides not matched to a gene: 6. This CDR3 region has 14 residues. This CDR3 is CASSPTGGSYGYTF. The CDR3 DNA is TGCGCCAGCAGCCCTACAGGGGGCTCTTATGGCTACACCTTC.

The V and J genes are TRBV6-5 and TRBJ1-2; D possibly corresponds to TRBD1 (5 bases). The V end was cut by 4 bases, the J end by 6 bases, with 9 bases between. Germline V gene data show CDR1 as MNHEY and CDR2 as SVGAGI. The CDR3 extends over 12 amino acids. The CDR3 bases are TGTGCCAGCAGTTTTTCCAGGGATGGCTACACCTTC. Encoded protein: CASSFSRDGYTF.

The V gene is TRBV19, the J gene TRBJ2-2, with a tentative D call TRBD2 (5 bases). With 4 bases removed from V and 1 base from J, the gap between germline ends came to 7 bases. CDR1 is LNHDA, CDR2 SQIVND, per germline (reference sequence). The CDR3 sequence is 14 residues long. The CDR3 DNA reads as TGTGCCAGTAGTAAAGCGGTGAACACCGGGGAGCTGTTTTTT. Protein product: CASSKAVNTGELFF.

This CDR3 reads CAWNSGSGNTIYF. CDR3 in DNA: TGTGCCTGGAATAGCGGCTCTGGAAACACCATATATTTT. V gene TRBV30 combines with J gene TRBJ1-3; no clear D. Per germline, CDR1 GTSNPN and CDR2 SVGIG (reference sequence). V was cut by 4 bases and J by 0 bases, with 7 bases left in between. The CDR3 covers 13 residues.

This chain joins TRBV27 and TRBJ1-5; 7 bases fit TRBD1. The V segment lost 3 bases and the J segment 3 bases; nucleotides outside the gene matches: 5. The germline V gene encodes CDR1 MNHEY and CDR2 SMNVEV (reference sequence). The CDR3 length is 15 residues. Written as DNA, the CDR3 is TGTGCCAGCAGTTTCGGGACAGCCTTCAATCAGCCCCAGCATTTT. As protein: CASSFGTAFNQPQHF.

This clone was observed a single time. J is TRBJ2-5 and V is TRBV27, with 7 bases matching TRBD1. Per germline, CDR1 MNHEY and CDR2 SMNVEV (reference sequence). J gave up 1 base and V 4 bases, and 9 bases lay outside the gene matches. CDR3 length: 16 amino acids. CDR3 sequence reads: CASSWKGASSQETQYF. In DNA form, the CDR3 reads TGTGCCAGCAGTTGGAAGGGGGCGAGCAGCCAAGAGACCCAGTACTTC.

The chain couples TRBV6-1 to TRBJ2-7, with 7 bases that match TRBD1. The junction had 8 bases not matched to a gene; V was cut back by 7 bases and J by 2 bases. Germline-derived CDR1 and CDR2 are MNHNS and SASEGT. This CDR3 is 14 amino acids long. CDR3 residues: CASNPTGVTYEQYF. The CDR3 nucleotides read TGTGCCAGCAACCCCACAGGGGTAACCTACGAGCAGTACTTC.

The V and J genes are TRBV2 and TRBJ2-7; no definite D call. The V end was cut by 6 bases, the J end by 2 bases, with 11 bases between. Germline CDR1 is SNHLY and CDR2 is FYNNEI. This CDR3 comprises 13 residues. The CDR3 DNA follows: TGTGCCAGCAGCTCTGACGGAGCCTACGAGCAGTACTTC. It is translated as CASSSDGAYEQYF.

J is TRBJ1-1 and V is TRBV9; D gene uncertain. Trimming left V 0 bases short and J 1 base short, with 7 bases between. Germline CDR1 reads SGDLS; CDR2 reads YYNGEE. The CDR3 is 14 residues long. CDR3 sequence: CASSVAPGNTEAFF. DNA of the CDR3: TGTGCCAGCAGCGTAGCTCCGGGGAACACTGAAGCTTTCTTT.

V and J are TRBV7-9 and TRBJ1-4; D might be TRBD1 (5 bases). Per the germline V gene, CDR1 is SEHNR and CDR2 is FQNEAQ (reference sequence). This CDR3 comprises 18 residues. The V gene lost 3 bases and the J gene lost 0 bases, with 17 bases spanning the gap. The CDR3 coding sequence is TGTGCCAGCAGCTTGGTGGTACTCCTAGGGGCAACTAATGAAAAACTGTTTTTT. Translation gives CASSLVVLLGATNEKLFF.